The rows below give T cell receptor beta chains drawn from one sample of a study of long-term antiretroviral therapy in people with HIV. Assay used: immunoSEQ multiplex PCR; TCRdb lists only in-frame clones, some missing. This table holds about 23,000 clones, over 75% found once. This sample comprised unsorted PBMCs, obtained 0.3 years after starting antiretroviral therapy. These receptors were obtained from a man aged 45-65 years with HIV. Each CDR3 is given with its conserved first and last residue. The D gene is left open where the match is weak. Expanded clones get a size class; other rows say once, few or many, or leave the size out.

clone_size: once; v_call: TRBV27; d_call: TRBD2; j_call: TRBJ2-1; cdr3_aa: CASAISGLAVYNEQFF; cdr3_nt: TGTGCCAGCGCCATCTCGGGACTAGCGGTTTACAATGAGCAGTTCTTC
clone_size: .; v_call: TRBV5-1; d_call: .; j_call: TRBJ2-2; cdr3_aa: CASSWDFTGELFF; cdr3_nt: TGCGCCAGCAGCTGGGACTTCACCGGGGAGCTGTTTTTT
clone_size: .; v_call: TRBV5-4; d_call: TRBD2; j_call: TRBJ2-5; cdr3_aa: CASSLEPLAGETQYF; cdr3_nt: TGTGCCAGCAGCTTGGAACCACTAGCGGGAGAGACCCAGTACTTC
clone_size: .; v_call: TRBV27; d_call: .; j_call: TRBJ2-7; cdr3_aa: CASSEQQGEAYEQYF; cdr3_nt: TGTGCCAGCAGTGAACAACAAGGAGAAGCCTACGAGCAGTACTTC
clone_size: .; v_call: TRBV12-5; d_call: .; j_call: TRBJ1-5; cdr3_aa: CASGLGGGNQPQHF; cdr3_nt: TGTGCTAGTGGTTTAGGCGGGGGAAATCAGCCCCAGCATTTT
clone_size: .; v_call: TRBV2; d_call: .; j_call: TRBJ2-7; cdr3_aa: CASSGWGDEQYF; cdr3_nt: TGTGCCAGCAGTGGTTGGGGAGACGAGCAGTACTTC
clone_size: .; v_call: TRBV28; d_call: .; j_call: TRBJ2-3; cdr3_aa: CASSQDLPWNTQYF; cdr3_nt: TGTGCCAGCAGTCAGGACCTCCCATGGAATACGCAGTATTTT
clone_size: .; v_call: TRBV27; d_call: TRBD2; j_call: TRBJ2-1; cdr3_aa: CASSQDSSGFYNEQFF; cdr3_nt: TGTGCCAGCAGTCAAGATTCTAGCGGCTTTTACAATGAGCAGTTCTTC
clone_size: .; v_call: TRBV19; d_call: .; j_call: TRBJ2-7; cdr3_aa: CASSNAVYEQYF; cdr3_nt: TGTGCCAGTAGTAACGCAGTCTACGAGCAGTACTTC
clone_size: .; v_call: TRBV7-9; d_call: TRBD2; j_call: TRBJ2-7; cdr3_aa: CASSREGQESYEQYF; cdr3_nt: TGTGCCAGCAGCCGGGAGGGCCAAGAATCCTACGAGCAGTACTTC
clone_size: .; v_call: TRBV15; d_call: TRBD2; j_call: TRBJ2-7; cdr3_aa: CATSRLAGGLPAGEQYF; cdr3_nt: TGTGCCACCAGCAGACTAGCGGGAGGCCTCCCGGCGGGCGAGCAGTACTTC
clone_size: .; v_call: TRBV18; d_call: .; j_call: TRBJ1-3; cdr3_aa: CASSPSVPGNTIYF; cdr3_nt: TGTGCCAGCTCACCCTCCGTCCCTGGAAACACCATATATTTT
clone_size: once; v_call: TRBV5-1; d_call: TRBD1; j_call: TRBJ1-1; cdr3_aa: CASSTGQGDEAFF; cdr3_nt: TGCGCCAGCAGCACCGGACAGGGCGATGAAGCTTTCTTT
clone_size: .; v_call: TRBV13; d_call: TRBD2; j_call: TRBJ2-7; cdr3_aa: CASSTLAGGGYEQYF; cdr3_nt: TGTGCCAGCAGCACCCTAGCGGGGGGCGGCTACGAGCAGTACTTC
clone_size: .; v_call: TRBV5-4; d_call: .; j_call: TRBJ1-2; cdr3_aa: CASSPWTDYGYTF; cdr3_nt: TGTGCCAGCAGCCCCTGGACGGACTATGGCTACACCTTC
clone_size: few; v_call: TRBV7-9; d_call: .; j_call: TRBJ1-4; cdr3_aa: CASSLVGGRNEKLFF; cdr3_nt: TGTGCCAGCAGCTTAGTCGGGGGGCGAAATGAAAAACTGTTTTTT
clone_size: few; v_call: TRBV11-3; d_call: TRBD2; j_call: TRBJ2-1; cdr3_aa: CASSLTSGGYNEQFF; cdr3_nt: TGTGCCAGCAGCTTAACTAGCGGGGGATACAATGAGCAGTTCTTC
clone_size: .; v_call: TRBV27; d_call: .; j_call: TRBJ1-3; cdr3_aa: CASRLTGSSGNTIYF; cdr3_nt: TGTGCCAGCAGACTTACGGGGAGCTCTGGAAACACCATATATTTT
clone_size: .; v_call: TRBV7-9; d_call: .; j_call: TRBJ1-3; cdr3_aa: CASSLDPSGNTIYF; cdr3_nt: TGTGCCAGCAGCTTGGACCCCTCTGGAAACACCATATATTTT
clone_size: .; v_call: TRBV15; d_call: .; j_call: TRBJ1-6; cdr3_aa: CATSSPSRRGSSPLHF; cdr3_nt: TGTGCCACCAGCAGTCCCTCCCGCCGGGGGAGTTCACCCCTCCACTTT
clone_size: .; v_call: TRBV6-5; d_call: .; j_call: TRBJ1-2; cdr3_aa: CATKQNYGYTF; cdr3_nt: TGTGCCACCAAACAGAATTATGGCTACACCTTC
clone_size: .; v_call: TRBV7-3; d_call: TRBD2; j_call: TRBJ2-2; cdr3_aa: CASSPGLAGGQDTGELFF; cdr3_nt: TGTGCCAGCAGCCCGGGACTAGCGGGGGGGCAGGACACCGGGGAGCTGTTTTTT
clone_size: .; v_call: TRBV7-7; d_call: TRBD2; j_call: TRBJ2-1; cdr3_aa: CASSLGLTNEQFF; cdr3_nt: TGTGCTAGCAGCTTGGGACTAACCAATGAGCAGTTCTTC
clone_size: .; v_call: TRBV7-9; d_call: TRBD1; j_call: TRBJ1-2; cdr3_aa: CASSPRQGAALLNYGYTF; cdr3_nt: TGTGCCAGCAGCCCCAGACAGGGGGCCGCCCTCCTTAACTATGGCTACACCTTC
clone_size: .; v_call: TRBV13; d_call: TRBD2; j_call: TRBJ2-1; cdr3_aa: CASSLRAGGLHNEQFF; cdr3_nt: TGTGCCAGCAGCTTACGAGCGGGAGGGCTACACAATGAGCAGTTCTTC
clone_size: .; v_call: TRBV19; d_call: .; j_call: TRBJ1-2; cdr3_aa: CASSSTGLNYGYTF; cdr3_nt: TGTGCCAGTAGTAGTACAGGGCTTAACTATGGCTACACCTTC
clone_size: .; v_call: TRBV7-9; d_call: TRBD2; j_call: TRBJ2-1; cdr3_aa: CASSLGIAGGAYNEQFF; cdr3_nt: TGTGCCAGCAGCTTAGGTATAGCGGGGGGGGCCTACAATGAGCAGTTCTTC